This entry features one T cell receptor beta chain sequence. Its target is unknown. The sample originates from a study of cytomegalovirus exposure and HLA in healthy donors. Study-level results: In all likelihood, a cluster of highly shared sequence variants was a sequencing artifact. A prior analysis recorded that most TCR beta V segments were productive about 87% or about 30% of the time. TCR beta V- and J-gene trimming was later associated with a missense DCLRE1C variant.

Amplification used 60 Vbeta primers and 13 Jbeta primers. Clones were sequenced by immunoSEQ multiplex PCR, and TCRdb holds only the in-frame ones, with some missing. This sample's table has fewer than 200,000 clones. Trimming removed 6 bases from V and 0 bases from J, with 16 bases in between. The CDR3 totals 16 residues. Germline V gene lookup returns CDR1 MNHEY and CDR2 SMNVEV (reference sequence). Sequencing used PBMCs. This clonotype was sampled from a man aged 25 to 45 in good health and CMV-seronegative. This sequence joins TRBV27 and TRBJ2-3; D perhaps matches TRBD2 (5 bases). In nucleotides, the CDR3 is TGTGCCAGCAGCACCTCCAAGCGGACTAGCACAGATACGCAGTATTTT. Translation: CASSTSKRTSTDTQYF.